The clone carrying this TCR beta chain showed up just a few times. In TCRdb, the 5' RACE reads were re-called with MiXCR into one record per CDR3 protein. The top ten hold approximately 4% of the sample, which has 200,000 to 250,000 distinct CDR3 sequences, about 13% seen once. These data are taken from a study of identical twins. This CDR3 spans 13 amino acids. The V gene lost 5 bases and the J gene lost 7 bases, with 9 bases spanning the gap. Every one of the donors was a healthy Caucasian. A further study also used this sample, focusing on yellow fever vaccine responses in identical twins.

What was sequenced was memory (CD45RO+) T cells sorted from blood. The chain uses TRBV12-3 or TRBV12-4 and TRBJ1-6, with D hard to call. This receptor was obtained from a woman between 18 and 29 years old in good health. CDR3 amino acids: CASSVTPNSPLHF. CDR3 sequence (DNA): TGTGCCAGCAGTGTGACACCAAATTCACCCCTCCACTTT.